The source of this T cell receptor (beta chain) is a study of blood T cell repertoires in COVID-19. Only in-frame clones appear in the TCRdb table, and some are missing; sequencing was by immunoSEQ multiplex PCR. Altogether 90,000 to 150,000 clones are present, around four fifths being singletons, with the ten largest covering around an eighth. The germline V gene encodes CDR1 MDHEN and CDR2 SYDVKM. V was pared by 3 bases and J by 5 bases, with 11 bases between. There are 14 residues in the CDR3. The chain has TRBV28 and TRBJ1-5; a possible D gene is TRBD1 (6 bases). Sample: peripheral blood. This TCR was sampled from a human donor in a cohort sampled during active COVID-19. CDR3: CASSLQGNHQPQHF. The CDR3, as DNA: TGTGCCAGCAGTTTGCAGGGGAACCATCAGCCCCAGCATTTT.